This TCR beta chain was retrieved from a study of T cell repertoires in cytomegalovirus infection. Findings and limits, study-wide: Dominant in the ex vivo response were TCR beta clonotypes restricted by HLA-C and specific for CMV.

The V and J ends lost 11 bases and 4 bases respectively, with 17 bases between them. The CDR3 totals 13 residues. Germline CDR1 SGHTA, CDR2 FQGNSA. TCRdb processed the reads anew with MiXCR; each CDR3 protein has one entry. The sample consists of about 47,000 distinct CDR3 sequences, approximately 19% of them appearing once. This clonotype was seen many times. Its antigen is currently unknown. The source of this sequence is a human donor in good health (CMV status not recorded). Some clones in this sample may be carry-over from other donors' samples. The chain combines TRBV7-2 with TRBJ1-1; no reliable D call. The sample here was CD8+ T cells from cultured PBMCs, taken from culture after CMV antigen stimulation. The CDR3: CAQSGGLGTEAFF. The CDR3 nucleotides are TGTGCCCAGTCAGGAGGGCTTGGCACTGAAGCTTTCTTT. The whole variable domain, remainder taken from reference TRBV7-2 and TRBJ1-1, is GAGVSQSPSNKVTEKGKDVELRCDPISGHTALYWYRQSLGQGLEFLIYFQGNSAPDKSGLPSDRFSAERTGGSVSTLTIQRTQQEDSAVYLCAQSGGLGTEAFFGQGTRLTVV.